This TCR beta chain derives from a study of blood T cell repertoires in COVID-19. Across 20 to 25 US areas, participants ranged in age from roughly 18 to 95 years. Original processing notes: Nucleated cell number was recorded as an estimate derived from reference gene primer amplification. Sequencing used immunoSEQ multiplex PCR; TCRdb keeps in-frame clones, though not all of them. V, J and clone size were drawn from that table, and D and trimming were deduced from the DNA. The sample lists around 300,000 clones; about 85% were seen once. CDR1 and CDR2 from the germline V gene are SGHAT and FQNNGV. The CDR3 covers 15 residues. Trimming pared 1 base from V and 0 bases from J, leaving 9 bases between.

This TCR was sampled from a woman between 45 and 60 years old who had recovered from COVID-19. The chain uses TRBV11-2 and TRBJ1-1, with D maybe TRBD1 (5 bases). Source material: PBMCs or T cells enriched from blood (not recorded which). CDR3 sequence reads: CASSLGQIMNTEAFF. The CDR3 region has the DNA TGTGCCAGCAGCTTAGGACAGATCATGAACACTGAAGCTTTCTTT. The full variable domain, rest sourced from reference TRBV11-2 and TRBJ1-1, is EAGVAQSPRYKIIEKRQSVAFWCNPISGHATLYWYQQILGQGPKLLIQFQNNGVVDDSQLPKDRFSAERLKGVDSTLKIQPAKLEDSAVYLCASSLGQIMNTEAFFGQGTRLTVV.